This TCR beta chain came from a study of T cells in Graves' hyperthyroidism and ophthalmopathy. Study conclusions and caveats: Model output signaled ophthalmopathy a median roughly 6 months ahead of onset. By a 13 V-J model, ophthalmopathy was set apart from stable hyperthyroidism.

In regard to this clonotype: Antigen: not known.

It was RNA transcripts that yielded the amplified TCR beta CDR3 regions. Primed by the HTBI set, a first-round RT-PCR was run on the TCR CDR3. TCRdb called the multiplex PCR reads again in MiXCR, with one record for every CDR3 protein. This table has approximately 600,000 distinct CDR3 sequences, around 20% appearing once. Cells are PBMCs isolated from roughly 10 ml of fresh blood. The CDR3 contains 15 residues. Losses at the gene ends were 3 bases for V and 10 bases for J; bases not matched to a gene: 13. Germline V gene data show CDR1 as GTSNPN and CDR2 as SVGIG (reference sequence). The sequence derives from a man aged 25 to 40 with Graves' ophthalmopathy. Sequenced input: blood. The genes are TRBV30 and TRBJ2-1, with TRBD2 matching over 9 bases. The CDR3 DNA reads as TGTGCCTGGAGGGAACTAGCGGGTCCGCCCCGGGAGCAGTTCTTC. Amino acids: CAWRELAGPPREQFF.